The rows below give T cell receptor beta chains drawn from one sample of a study of control samples from healthy donors and cancer patients. Here immunoSEQ multiplex PCR was the method, and the copy in TCRdb shows in-frame clones only, minus some. In the table there are 20,000 to 25,000 clones, roughly 84% of which are singletons. The sequenced sample consisted of PBMCs. These receptors were taken from a man between 60 and 75 years old with head and neck cancer. Both conserved end residues are part of each CDR3. A D gene is named only where the DNA matches it firmly. Rows give clone size only sometimes, using once, few, many, or a class for an expanded clone.

TRBV5-4	.	TRBJ1-1	.	CASSPKVGGEAFF	TGTGCCAGCAGCCCCAAGGTTGGGGGAGAAGCTTTCTTT
TRBV27	TRBD1	TRBJ2-7	once	CASTYRGQGPYEQYF	TGTGCCAGCACATATCGAGGACAGGGGCCCTACGAGCAGTACTTC
TRBV9	.	TRBJ2-1	.	CASSVGGGWSDEQFF	TGTGCCAGCAGCGTAGGAGGCGGGTGGTCGGATGAGCAGTTCTTC
TRBV6-5	.	TRBJ1-1	.	CASSYPGDREAFF	TGTGCCAGCAGTTACCCCGGCGACAGGGAAGCTTTCTTT
TRBV5-1	.	TRBJ1-3	.	CASTDYGSYGNTIYF	TGCGCCAGCACCGATTACGGGTCGTACGGAAACACCATATATTTT
TRBV2	TRBD2	TRBJ2-1	.	CASSELAGSYNEQFF	TGTGCCAGCAGTGAACTAGCGGGCTCTTACAATGAGCAGTTCTTC
TRBV5-4	TRBD1	TRBJ2-1	.	CASSPRTGSSYNEQFF	TGTGCCAGCAGCCCGAGGACAGGGAGCTCCTACAATGAGCAGTTCTTC
TRBV6-1	.	TRBJ1-5	.	CASSEVGTGMDQPQHF	TGTGCCAGCAGTGAAGTAGGGACGGGGATGGATCAGCCCCAGCATTTT
TRBV7-8	.	TRBJ1-5	medium-sized	CASSRYQGYQPQHF	TGTGCCAGCAGCCGATATCAGGGGTATCAGCCCCAGCATTTT
TRBV19	TRBD2	TRBJ2-7	.	CASRSSWASGRDEQYF	TGTGCCAGTAGATCCTCATGGGCTAGCGGAAGGGACGAGCAGTACTTC
TRBV27	TRBD1	TRBJ2-6	.	CASSSRTGSYSGANVLTF	TGTGCCAGCAGTTCCCGGACAGGGTCTTACTCTGGGGCCAACGTCCTGACTTTC
TRBV2	TRBD2	TRBJ2-3	.	CASSVLAGPTDTQYF	TGTGCCAGCAGTGTACTAGCGGGACCGACAGATACGCAGTATTTT
TRBV11-2	.	TRBJ2-5	.	CASSLEWRRETQYF	TGTGCCAGCAGCTTAGAATGGCGACGAGAGACCCAGTACTTC
TRBV13	.	TRBJ2-7	.	CASSWKGGPNPYEQYF	TGTGCCAGCAGCTGGAAGGGGGGGCCCAACCCCTACGAGCAGTACTTC
TRBV4-3	.	TRBJ1-2	.	CASTFGGSNYGYTF	TGCGCCAGCACCTTCGGGGGGTCCAACTATGGCTACACCTTC
TRBV3-1/TRBV3-2	.	TRBJ2-3	.	CASSQEAADTQYF	TGTGCCAGCAGCCAAGAAGCTGCGGATACGCAGTATTTT
TRBV3-1/TRBV3-2	.	TRBJ2-3	.	CASRATLGDTQYF	TGTGCCAGCAGAGCCACCCTGGGAGATACGCAGTATTTT
TRBV24-1	.	TRBJ2-3	once	CATSDNGRLLTDTQYF	TGTGCCACCAGTGATAACGGGCGGTTACTCACAGATACGCAGTATTTT
TRBV12-5	.	TRBJ2-7	.	CASGRSAFEQYF	TGTGCTAGTGGTAGATCAGCCTTTGAGCAGTACTTC
TRBV4-1	TRBD2	TRBJ2-5	.	CASSQELAGGQETQYF	TGCGCCAGCAGCCAAGAGTTAGCGGGGGGCCAAGAGACCCAGTACTTC
TRBV11-2	TRBD1	TRBJ2-2	.	CASSGGQGDTGELFF	TGTGCCAGCAGCGGAGGACAGGGAGACACCGGGGAGCTGTTTTTT
TRBV6-2/TRBV6-3	TRBD1	TRBJ1-5	.	CASSYGQGFQPQHF	TGTGCCAGCAGTTACGGACAGGGCTTTCAGCCCCAGCATTTT
TRBV7-9	.	TRBJ1-2	few	CASSVDSYGYTF	TGTGCCAGCAGCGTAGACAGCTATGGCTACACCTTC
TRBV5-1	.	TRBJ2-7	once	CASSFRGPRFSYEQYF	TGCGCCAGCAGCTTCCGGGGCCCGAGATTCTCCTACGAGCAGTACTTC
TRBV9	.	TRBJ1-1	once	CASSPGALGIAEAFF	TGTGCCAGCAGCCCTGGTGCCCTGGGAATCGCTGAAGCTTTCTTT
TRBV5-1	.	TRBJ2-6	.	CASRRAAGANVLTF	TGCGCCAGCAGGAGGGCGGCCGGGGCCAACGTCCTGACTTTC
TRBV2	.	TRBJ1-5	.	CASSEQGSNQPQHF	TGTGCCAGCAGTGAGCAGGGTAGCAATCAGCCCCAGCATTTT
TRBV10-2	TRBD2	TRBJ2-7	.	CASSARLAGIYEQYF	TGCGCCAGCAGCGCACGACTAGCGGGAATCTACGAGCAGTACTTC
TRBV9	.	TRBJ2-3	.	CASSVALSSTDTQYF	TGTGCCAGCAGCGTAGCTTTGAGTAGCACAGATACGCAGTATTTT
TRBV29-1	.	TRBJ1-1	.	CSVRGHPDTEAFF	TGCAGCGTCCGTGGGCATCCGGACACTGAAGCTTTCTTT
TRBV14	.	TRBJ1-5	.	CASSPSTNQPQHF	TGTGCCAGCAGCCCGTCAACCAATCAGCCCCAGCATTTT
TRBV29-1	TRBD2	TRBJ2-3	.	CSVTSGSSVRTDTQYF	TGCAGCGTGACTAGCGGGAGTAGTGTGAGAACAGATACGCAGTATTTT
TRBV18	TRBD1	TRBJ2-1	once	CASSPRRQGASYNEQFF	TGTGCCAGCTCACCTCGGCGACAGGGGGCGTCCTACAATGAGCAGTTCTTC
TRBV11-3	.	TRBJ2-2	.	CASSFGGGELFF	TGTGCCAGCAGCTTTGGGGGCGGGGAGCTGTTTTTT
TRBV9	TRBD1	TRBJ2-5	.	CASSVGVGGFQETQYF	TGTGCCAGCAGCGTAGGCGTAGGGGGCTTTCAAGAGACCCAGTACTTC
TRBV15	.	TRBJ1-2	medium-sized	CATSRDSQGSYGYTF	TGTGCCACCAGCAGAGATTCGCAGGGCAGTTATGGCTACACCTTC
TRBV28	.	TRBJ2-1	.	CASNNFLAGRSSYNEQFF	TGTGCCAGCAACAATTTTTTGGCGGGAAGGAGCTCCTACAATGAGCAGTTCTTC
TRBV7-2	.	TRBJ2-1	.	CASMPRETYNEQFF	TGTGCCAGCATGCCCCGGGAGACCTACAATGAGCAGTTCTTC
TRBV28	TRBD1	TRBJ1-2	.	CATTTRTVQGVNYGYTF	TGTGCCACCACTACACGGACAGTCCAGGGGGTTAACTATGGCTACACCTTC
TRBV5-8	TRBD2	TRBJ2-7	.	CASSLLAGSGEQYF	TGTGCCAGCAGCTTGCTAGCGGGATCGGGCGAGCAGTACTTC
TRBV2	.	TRBJ1-3	.	CASRRGNTIYF	TGTGCCAGCAGGAGAGGAAACACCATATATTTT
TRBV27	TRBD2	TRBJ2-7	once	CASSLAGAELYEQYF	TGTGCCAGCAGTCTAGCGGGAGCTGAGCTCTACGAGCAGTACTTC
TRBV7-8	.	TRBJ1-5	few	CASSLGYNSNQPQHF	TGTGCCAGCAGCTTAGGGTATAATAGCAATCAGCCCCAGCATTTT
TRBV7-8	.	TRBJ2-1	.	CASSPVEGHSYNEQFF	TGTGCCAGCAGCCCCGTGGAGGGTCACTCCTACAATGAGCAGTTCTTC
TRBV5-8	TRBD2	TRBJ2-3	.	CASSLNGGSPDTQYF	TGTGCCAGCAGCTTGAATGGCGGGAGCCCAGATACGCAGTATTTT
TRBV7-2	.	TRBJ2-1	.	CASSLEAGARGVEQFF	TGTGCCAGCAGCTTAGAGGCCGGGGCGCGGGGAGTTGAGCAGTTCTTC
TRBV11-3	.	TRBJ2-7	.	CASSSSYEQYF	TGTGCCAGCAGCTCCTCCTACGAGCAGTACTTC
TRBV10-3	TRBD1	TRBJ2-7	few	CAISESISGGEGEQYF	TGTGCCATCAGTGAGTCGATTTCAGGGGGCGAGGGCGAGCAGTACTTC
TRBV11-3	.	TRBJ2-3	.	CASSLHESDTQYF	TGTGCCAGCAGCCTCCACGAGTCGGATACGCAGTATTTT
TRBV24-1	.	TRBJ2-7	.	CATSERGNEQYF	TGTGCCACCAGTGAAAGGGGTAACGAGCAGTACTTC
TRBV11-2	TRBD1	TRBJ2-2	.	CASSSRTGGGTGELFF	TGTGCCAGCAGCAGCCGAACAGGGGGAGGCACCGGGGAGCTGTTTTTT
TRBV10-1	TRBD2	TRBJ2-1	.	CASSDRTSGYNEQFF	TGCGCCAGCAGTGATCGTACTAGCGGCTACAATGAGCAGTTCTTC
TRBV15	.	TRBJ2-3	.	CATSRDSSSTDTQYF	TGTGCCACCAGCAGAGACTCTTCTAGCACAGATACGCAGTATTTT
TRBV11-2	.	TRBJ2-1	.	CASSLEHYNEQFF	TGTGCCAGCAGCTTGGAACACTACAATGAGCAGTTCTTC
TRBV6-2/TRBV6-3	.	TRBJ2-5	.	CASSQSQETQYF	TGTGCCAGCAGTCAGTCCCAAGAGACCCAGTACTTC
TRBV25-1	.	TRBJ1-1	.	CASTYSGAYTEAFF	TGTGCCAGCACCTACTCAGGGGCCTACACTGAAGCTTTCTTT
TRBV5-1	.	TRBJ1-2	.	CASSTRQAPNYGYTF	TGCGCCAGCAGCACCCGACAGGCACCAAACTATGGCTACACCTTC
TRBV7-8	.	TRBJ1-6	.	CASSLKGGGSYNSPLHF	TGTGCCAGCAGCTTGAAAGGAGGGGGCTCCTATAATTCACCCCTCCACTTT
TRBV7-9	TRBD1	TRBJ1-2	.	CASSLGQGQDGYTF	TGTGCCAGCAGCCTCGGACAGGGTCAGGATGGCTACACCTTC